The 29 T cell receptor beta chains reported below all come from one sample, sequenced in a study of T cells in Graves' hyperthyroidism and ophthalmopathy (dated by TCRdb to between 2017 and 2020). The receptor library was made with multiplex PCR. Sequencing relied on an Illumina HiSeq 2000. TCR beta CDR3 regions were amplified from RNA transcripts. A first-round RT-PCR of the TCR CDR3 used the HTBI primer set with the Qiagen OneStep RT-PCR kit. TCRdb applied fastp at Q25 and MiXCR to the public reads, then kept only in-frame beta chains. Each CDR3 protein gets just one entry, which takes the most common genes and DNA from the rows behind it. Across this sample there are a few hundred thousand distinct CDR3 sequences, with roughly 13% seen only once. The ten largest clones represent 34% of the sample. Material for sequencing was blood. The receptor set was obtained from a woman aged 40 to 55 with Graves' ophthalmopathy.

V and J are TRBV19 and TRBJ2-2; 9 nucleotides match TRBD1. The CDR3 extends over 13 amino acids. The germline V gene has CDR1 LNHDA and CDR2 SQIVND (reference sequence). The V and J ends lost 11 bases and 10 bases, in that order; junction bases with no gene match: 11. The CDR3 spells CAADRGLGSELFF. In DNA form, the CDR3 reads TGTGCCGCGGACAGGGGCCTAGGTTCGGAGCTGTTTTTT.

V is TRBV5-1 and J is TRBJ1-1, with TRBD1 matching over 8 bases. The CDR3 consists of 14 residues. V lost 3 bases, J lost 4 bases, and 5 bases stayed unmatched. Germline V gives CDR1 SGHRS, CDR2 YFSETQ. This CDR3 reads CASSWGQEGTEAFF. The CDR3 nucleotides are TGCGCCAGCAGCTGGGGACAGGAGGGCACTGAAGCTTTCTTT.

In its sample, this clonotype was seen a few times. The CDR3 nucleotides are TGTGCCAGCAGCTTAGGTGGGGGGATCCAAGAGACCCAGTACTTC. Translating it yields CASSLGGGIQETQYF. J is TRBJ2-5 and V is TRBV11-2; a possible D gene is TRBD2 (6 bases). V shed 1 base and J shed 1 base, with 10 bases lying between them. Germline V gene data show CDR1 as SGHAT and CDR2 as FQNNGV. The CDR3 has 15 residues.

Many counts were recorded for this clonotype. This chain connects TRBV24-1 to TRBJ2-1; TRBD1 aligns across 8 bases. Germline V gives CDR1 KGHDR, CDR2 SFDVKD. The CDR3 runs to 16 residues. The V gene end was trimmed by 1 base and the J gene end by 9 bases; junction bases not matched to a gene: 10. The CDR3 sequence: CATSDFGRGLLVEQFF. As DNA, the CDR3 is TGTGCCACCAGTGATTTCGGCAGGGGGCTCTTGGTTGAGCAGTTCTTC.

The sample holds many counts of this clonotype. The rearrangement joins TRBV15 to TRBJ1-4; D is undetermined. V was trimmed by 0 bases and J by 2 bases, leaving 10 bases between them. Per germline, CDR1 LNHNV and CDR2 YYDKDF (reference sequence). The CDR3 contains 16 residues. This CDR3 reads CATSRDYLGTNEKLFF. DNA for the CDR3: TGTGCCACCAGCAGAGACTACTTGGGGACTAATGAAAAACTGTTTTTT.

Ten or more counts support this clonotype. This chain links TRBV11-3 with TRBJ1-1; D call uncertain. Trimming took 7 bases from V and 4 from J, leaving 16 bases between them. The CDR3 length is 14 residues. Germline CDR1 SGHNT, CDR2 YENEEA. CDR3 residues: CASTLSRGGTEAFF. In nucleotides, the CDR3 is TGTGCCAGCACCCTTTCGCGGGGAGGCACTGAAGCTTTCTTT.

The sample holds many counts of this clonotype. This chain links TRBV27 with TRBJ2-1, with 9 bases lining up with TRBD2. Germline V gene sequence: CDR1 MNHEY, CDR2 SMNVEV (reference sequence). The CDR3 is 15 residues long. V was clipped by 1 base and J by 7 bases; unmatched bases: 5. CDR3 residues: CASSLFAGGANEQFF. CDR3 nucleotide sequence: TGTGCCAGCAGTTTATTTGCGGGGGGGGCTAATGAGCAGTTCTTC.

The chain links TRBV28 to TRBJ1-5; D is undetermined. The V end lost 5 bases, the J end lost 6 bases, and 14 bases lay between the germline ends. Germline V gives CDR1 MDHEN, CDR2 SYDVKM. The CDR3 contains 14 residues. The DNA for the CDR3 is TGTGCCAGCAGTCCAGGACTGCAAAGTCAGCCCCAGCATTTT. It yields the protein CASSPGLQSQPQHF.

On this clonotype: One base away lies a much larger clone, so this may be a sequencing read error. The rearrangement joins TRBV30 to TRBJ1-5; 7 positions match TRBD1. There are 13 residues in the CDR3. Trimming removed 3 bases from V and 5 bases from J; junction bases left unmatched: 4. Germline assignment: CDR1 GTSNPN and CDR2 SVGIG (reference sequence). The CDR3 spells CAWSDRADQPQHF. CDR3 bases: TGTGCCTGGAGCGACAGGGCCGATCAGCCCCAGCATTTT.

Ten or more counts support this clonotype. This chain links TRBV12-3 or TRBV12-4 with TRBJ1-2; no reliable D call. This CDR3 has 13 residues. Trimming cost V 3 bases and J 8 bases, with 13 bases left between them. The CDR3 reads CASSFVGVGGYTF. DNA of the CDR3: TGTGCCAGCAGTTTTGTCGGGGTAGGGGGCTACACCTTC.

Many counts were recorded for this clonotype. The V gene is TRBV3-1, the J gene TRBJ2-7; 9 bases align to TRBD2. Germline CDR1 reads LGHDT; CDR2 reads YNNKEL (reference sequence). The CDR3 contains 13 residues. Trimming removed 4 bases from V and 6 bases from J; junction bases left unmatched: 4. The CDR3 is CASSPGLASEQYF. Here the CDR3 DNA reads TGTGCCAGCAGCCCGGGACTAGCTTCCGAGCAGTACTTC.

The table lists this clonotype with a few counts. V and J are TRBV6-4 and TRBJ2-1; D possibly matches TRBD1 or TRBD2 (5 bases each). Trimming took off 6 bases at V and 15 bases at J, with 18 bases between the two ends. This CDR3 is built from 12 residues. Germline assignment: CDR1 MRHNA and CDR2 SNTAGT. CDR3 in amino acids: CASRERGGRRFF. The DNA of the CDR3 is TGTGCCAGCAGAGAACGTGGGGGTCGCCGGTTCTTC.

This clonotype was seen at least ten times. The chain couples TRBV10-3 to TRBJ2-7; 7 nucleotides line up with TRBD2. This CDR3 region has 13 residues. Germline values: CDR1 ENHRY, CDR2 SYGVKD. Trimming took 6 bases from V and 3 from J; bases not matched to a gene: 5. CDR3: CAISAGDFYEQYF. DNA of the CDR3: TGTGCCATCAGCGCGGGAGACTTCTACGAGCAGTACTTC.

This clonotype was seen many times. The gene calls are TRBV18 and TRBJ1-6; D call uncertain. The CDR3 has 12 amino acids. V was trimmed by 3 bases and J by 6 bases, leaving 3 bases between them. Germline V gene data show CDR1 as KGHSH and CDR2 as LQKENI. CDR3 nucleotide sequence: TGTGCCAGCTCACCCCCTAATTCACCCCTCCACTTT. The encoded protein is CASSPPNSPLHF.

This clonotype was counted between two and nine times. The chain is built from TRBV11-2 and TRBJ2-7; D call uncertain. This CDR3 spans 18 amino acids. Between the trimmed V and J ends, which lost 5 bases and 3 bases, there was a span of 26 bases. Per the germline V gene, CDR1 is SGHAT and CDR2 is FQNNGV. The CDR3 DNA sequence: TGTGCCAGCAGCAATAAAGCCAACCTAGGTCGCACCTACTACGAGCAGTACTTC. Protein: CASSNKANLGRTYYEQYF.

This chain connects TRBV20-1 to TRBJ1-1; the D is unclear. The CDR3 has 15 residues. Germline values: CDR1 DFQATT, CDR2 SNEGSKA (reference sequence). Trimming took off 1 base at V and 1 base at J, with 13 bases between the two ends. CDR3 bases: TGCAGTGCTAGAGTCCAAAGGGCTGCGAACACTGAAGCTTTCTTT. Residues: CSARVQRAANTEAFF.

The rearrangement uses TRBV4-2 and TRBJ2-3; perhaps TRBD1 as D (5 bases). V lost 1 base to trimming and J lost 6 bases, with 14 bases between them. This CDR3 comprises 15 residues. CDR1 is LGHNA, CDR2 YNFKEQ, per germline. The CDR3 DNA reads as TGTGCCAGCAGCCAAGTAACTTTTGGGGCTGATACGCAGTATTTT. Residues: CASSQVTFGADTQYF.

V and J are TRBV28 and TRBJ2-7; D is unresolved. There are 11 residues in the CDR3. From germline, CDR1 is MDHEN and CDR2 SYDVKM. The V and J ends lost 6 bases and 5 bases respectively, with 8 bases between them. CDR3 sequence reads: CASSRPNEQYF. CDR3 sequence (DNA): TGTGCCAGCAGCCGCCCCAACGAGCAGTACTTC.

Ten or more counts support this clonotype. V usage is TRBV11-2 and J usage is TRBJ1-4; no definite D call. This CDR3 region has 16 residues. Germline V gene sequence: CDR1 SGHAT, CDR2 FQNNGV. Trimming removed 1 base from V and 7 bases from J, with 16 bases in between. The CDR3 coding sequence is TGTGCCAGCAGCTTAGGGCGGGTCGGCGCCCGTGAAAAACTGTTTTTT. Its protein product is CASSLGRVGAREKLFF. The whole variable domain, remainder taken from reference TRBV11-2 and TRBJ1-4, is EAGVAQSPRYKIIEKRQSVAFWCNPISGHATLYWYQQILGQGPKLLIQFQNNGVVDDSQLPKDRFSAERLKGVDSTLKIQPAKLEDSAVYLCASSLGRVGAREKLFFGSGTQLSVL.

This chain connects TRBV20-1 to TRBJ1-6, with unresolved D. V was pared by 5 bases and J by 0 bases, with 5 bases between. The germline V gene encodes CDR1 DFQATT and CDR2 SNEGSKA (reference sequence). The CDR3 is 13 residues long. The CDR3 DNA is TGCAGTGCTGTGAGCTCCTATAATTCACCCCTCCACTTT. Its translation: CSAVSSYNSPLHF.

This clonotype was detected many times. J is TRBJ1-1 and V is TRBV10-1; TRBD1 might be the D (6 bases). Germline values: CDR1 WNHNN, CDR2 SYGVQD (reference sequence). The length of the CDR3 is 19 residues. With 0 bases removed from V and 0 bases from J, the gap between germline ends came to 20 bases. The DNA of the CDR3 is TGCGCCAGCAGTGAGTCACCCTACGGGGTCAAGGGGGTGAACACTGAAGCTTTCTTT. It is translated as CASSESPYGVKGVNTEAFF.

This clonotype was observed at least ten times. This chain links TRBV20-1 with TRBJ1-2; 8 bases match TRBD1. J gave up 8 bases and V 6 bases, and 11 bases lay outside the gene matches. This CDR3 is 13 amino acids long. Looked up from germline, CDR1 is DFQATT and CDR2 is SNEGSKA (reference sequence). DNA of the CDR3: TGCAGTGCCGCAGGGGGCGCTTGGGGAGGCTACACCTTC. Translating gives CSAAGGAWGGYTF.

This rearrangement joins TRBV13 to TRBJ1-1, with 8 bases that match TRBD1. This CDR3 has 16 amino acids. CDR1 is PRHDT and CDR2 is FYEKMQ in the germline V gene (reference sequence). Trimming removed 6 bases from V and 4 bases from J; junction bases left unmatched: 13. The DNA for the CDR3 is TGTGCCAGCAGAACATACTCCAGGGGGCAAGCCACTGAAGCTTTCTTT. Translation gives CASRTYSRGQATEAFF. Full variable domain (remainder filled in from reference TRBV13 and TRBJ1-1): AAGVIQSPRHLIKEKRETATLKCYPIPRHDTVYWYQQGPGQDPQFLISFYEKMQSDKGSIPDRFSAQQFSDYHSELNMSSLELGDSALYFCASRTYSRGQATEAFFGQGTRLTVV.

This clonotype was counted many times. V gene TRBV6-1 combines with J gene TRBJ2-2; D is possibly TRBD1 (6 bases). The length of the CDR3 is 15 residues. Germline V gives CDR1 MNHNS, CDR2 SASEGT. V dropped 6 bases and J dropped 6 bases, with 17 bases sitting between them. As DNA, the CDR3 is TGTGCCAGCAGCTTAAACAGGGATATCTCCGGGGAGCTGTTTTTT. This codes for CASSLNRDISGELFF.

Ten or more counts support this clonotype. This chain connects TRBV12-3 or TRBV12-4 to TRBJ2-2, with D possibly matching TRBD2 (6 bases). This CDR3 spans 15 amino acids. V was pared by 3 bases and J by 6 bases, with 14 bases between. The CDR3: CASSLGGSLAGELFF. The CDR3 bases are TGTGCCAGCAGTTTGGGGGGAAGCTTGGCCGGGGAGCTGTTTTTT.

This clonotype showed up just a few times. CDR3: CATGQGRVEFF. The CDR3 DNA follows: TGTGCCACAGGACAGGGAAGAGTGGAGTTCTTC. This chain uses TRBV2 with TRBJ2-1; 8 positions agree with TRBD1. Per the germline V gene, CDR1 is SNHLY and CDR2 is FYNNEI. CDR3 length equals 11 residues. Unmatched junction bases numbered 10, after V lost 10 bases and J lost 14 bases.

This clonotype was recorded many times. The CDR3 sequence: CASRDSGYSIRGNEQFF. In DNA, the CDR3 is TGTGCCAGCAGGGATAGCGGGTATTCGATTAGGGGAAATGAGCAGTTCTTC. The chain links TRBV27 to TRBJ2-1; TRBD2 aligns across 7 bases. V shed 6 bases and J 7 bases; nucleotides not matched to a gene: 18. Germline CDR1 is MNHEY and CDR2 is SMNVEV (reference sequence). The CDR3 is 17 residues long.

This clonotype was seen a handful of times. The CDR3 coding sequence is TGTGCCACCAGTGGGACAGGGGGCACCGGGGAGCTGTTTTTT. This gives the protein CATSGTGGTGELFF. V gene TRBV24-1 combines with J gene TRBJ2-2, with 10 bases aligning to TRBD1. The germline V gene encodes CDR1 KGHDR and CDR2 SFDVKD. The CDR3 sequence is 14 residues long. V dropped 5 bases and J dropped 4; count of bases not matched to a gene: 0.

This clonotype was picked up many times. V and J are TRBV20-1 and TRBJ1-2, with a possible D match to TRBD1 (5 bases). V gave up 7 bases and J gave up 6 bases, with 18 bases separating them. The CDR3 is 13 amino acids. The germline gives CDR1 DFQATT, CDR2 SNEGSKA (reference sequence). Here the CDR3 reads CSVSALTGHGYTF. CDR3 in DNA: TGCAGTGTCTCGGCCCTAACGGGGCATGGCTACACCTTC.